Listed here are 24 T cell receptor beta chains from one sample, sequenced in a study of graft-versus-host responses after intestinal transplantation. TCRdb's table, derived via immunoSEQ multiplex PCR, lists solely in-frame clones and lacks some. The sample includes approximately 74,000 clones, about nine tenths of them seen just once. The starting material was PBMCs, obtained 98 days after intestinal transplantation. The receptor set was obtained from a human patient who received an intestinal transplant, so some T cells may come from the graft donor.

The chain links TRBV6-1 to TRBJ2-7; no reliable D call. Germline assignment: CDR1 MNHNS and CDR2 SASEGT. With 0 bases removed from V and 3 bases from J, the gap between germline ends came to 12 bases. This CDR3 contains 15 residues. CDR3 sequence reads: CASSEAGTRDYEQYF. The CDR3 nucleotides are TGTGCCAGCAGTGAAGCCGGCACACGAGACTACGAGCAGTACTTC.

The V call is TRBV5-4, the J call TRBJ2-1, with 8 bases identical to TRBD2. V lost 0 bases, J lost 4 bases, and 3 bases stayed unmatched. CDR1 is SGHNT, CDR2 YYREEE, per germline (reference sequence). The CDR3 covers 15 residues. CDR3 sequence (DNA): TGTGCCAGCAGCTTGGCGGGAGGGGGATACAATGAGCAGTTCTTC. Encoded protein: CASSLAGGGYNEQFF. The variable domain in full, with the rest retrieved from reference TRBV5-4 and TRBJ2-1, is ETGVTQSPTHLIKTRGQQVTLRCSSQSGHNTVSWYQQALGQGPQFIFQYYREEENGRGNFPPRFSGLQFPNYSSELNVNALELDDSALYLCASSLAGGGYNEQFFGPGTRLTVL.

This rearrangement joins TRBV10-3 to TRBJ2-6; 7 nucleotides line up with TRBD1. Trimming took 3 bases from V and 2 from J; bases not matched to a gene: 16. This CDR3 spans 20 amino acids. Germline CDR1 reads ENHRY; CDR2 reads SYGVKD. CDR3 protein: CAISDSLGTVRGTGANVLTF. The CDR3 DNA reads TGTGCCATCAGTGATTCGCTTGGGACAGTAAGGGGAACTGGGGCCAACGTCCTGACTTTC.

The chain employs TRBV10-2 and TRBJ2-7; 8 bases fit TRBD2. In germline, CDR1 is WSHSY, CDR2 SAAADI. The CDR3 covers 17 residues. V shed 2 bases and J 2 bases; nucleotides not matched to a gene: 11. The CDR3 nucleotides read TGCGCCAGCAGTGAGCCGCCTGTCGGGGGGGCGGCCTACGAGCAGTACTTC. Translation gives CASSEPPVGGAAYEQYF.

The DNA for the CDR3 is TGTGCCAGCAGCTTGGTCCGGGGGGCGTTTGGAGAGACCCAGTACTTC. It yields the protein CASSLVRGAFGETQYF. The chain joins TRBV7-9 to TRBJ2-5; D may be TRBD2 (7 bases). V was trimmed by 3 bases and J by 4 bases, leaving 18 bases between them. Germline V gene sequence: CDR1 SEHNR, CDR2 FQNEAQ (reference sequence). This CDR3 is built from 16 residues.

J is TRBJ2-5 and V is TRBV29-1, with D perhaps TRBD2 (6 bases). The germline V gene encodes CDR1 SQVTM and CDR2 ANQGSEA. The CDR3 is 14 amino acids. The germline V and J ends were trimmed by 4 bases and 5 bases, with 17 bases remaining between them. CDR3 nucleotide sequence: TGCAGCGTTGGAAATGGGGTGGGGAGGGAGACCCAGTACTTC. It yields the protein CSVGNGVGRETQYF.

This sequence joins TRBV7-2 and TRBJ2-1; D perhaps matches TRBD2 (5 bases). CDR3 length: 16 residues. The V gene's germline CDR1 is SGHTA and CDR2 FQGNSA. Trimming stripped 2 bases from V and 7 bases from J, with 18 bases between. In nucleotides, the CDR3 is TGTGCCAGCAGCTTATTCCCCCAGGAGGTTGTAAATGAGCAGTTCTTC. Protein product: CASSLFPQEVVNEQFF.

The CDR3 coding sequence is TGTGCCAGCAGCTTAGTAGTGGGGGGGCTTTCGGAGACCCAGTACTTC. This encodes CASSLVVGGLSETQYF. The chain carries TRBV7-9 and TRBJ2-5, with D possibly being TRBD2 (7 bases). The CDR3 contains 16 residues. The V end lost 1 base, the J end lost 5 bases, and 17 bases lay between the germline ends. Germline V gene sequence: CDR1 SEHNR, CDR2 FQNEAQ (reference sequence).

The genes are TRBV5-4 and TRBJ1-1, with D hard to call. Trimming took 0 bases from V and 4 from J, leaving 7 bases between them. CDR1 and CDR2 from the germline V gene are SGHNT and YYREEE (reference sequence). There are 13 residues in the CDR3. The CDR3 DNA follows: TGTGCCAGCAGCTTGGAGGCGGCCACTGAAGCTTTCTTT. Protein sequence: CASSLEAATEAFF.

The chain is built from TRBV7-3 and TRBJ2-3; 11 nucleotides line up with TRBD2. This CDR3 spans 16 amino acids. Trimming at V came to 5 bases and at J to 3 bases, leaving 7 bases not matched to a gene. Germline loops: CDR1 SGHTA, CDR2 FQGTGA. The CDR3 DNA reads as TGTGCCAGCAGCCTTAGACTAGCGGGGTCAACAGATACGCAGTATTTT. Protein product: CASSLRLAGSTDTQYF.

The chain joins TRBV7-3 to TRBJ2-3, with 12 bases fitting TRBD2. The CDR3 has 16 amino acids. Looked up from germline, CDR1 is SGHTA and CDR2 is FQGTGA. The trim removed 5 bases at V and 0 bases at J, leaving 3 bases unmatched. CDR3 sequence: CASSTSGGPSTDTQYF. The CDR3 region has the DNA TGTGCCAGCAGCACTAGCGGGGGGCCTAGCACAGATACGCAGTATTTT.

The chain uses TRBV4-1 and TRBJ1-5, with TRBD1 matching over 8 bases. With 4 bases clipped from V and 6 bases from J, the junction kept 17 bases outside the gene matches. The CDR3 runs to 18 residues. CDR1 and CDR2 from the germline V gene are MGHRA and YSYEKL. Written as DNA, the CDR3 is TGCGCCAGCAGCCCGGGGGACAGGTGGGTATCGAGAAGTCAGCCCCAGCATTTT. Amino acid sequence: CASSPGDRWVSRSQPQHF.

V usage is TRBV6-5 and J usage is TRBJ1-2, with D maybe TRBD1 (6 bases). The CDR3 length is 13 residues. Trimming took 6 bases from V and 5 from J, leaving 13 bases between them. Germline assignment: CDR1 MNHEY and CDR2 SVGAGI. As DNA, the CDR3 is TGTGCCAGCAGACACAGGGATGGATATGGCTACACCTTC. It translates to CASRHRDGYGYTF.

This chain's CDR3 is CASWVVADPPYEQYF. The CDR3 nucleotides read TGTGCCAGTTGGGTGGTAGCGGATCCCCCCTACGAGCAGTACTTC. The chain joins TRBV2 to TRBJ2-7, with a weak D call TRBD2 (6 bases). V was pared by 9 bases and J by 2 bases, with 20 bases between. The CDR3 has 15 amino acids. The germline V gene has CDR1 SNHLY and CDR2 FYNNEI.

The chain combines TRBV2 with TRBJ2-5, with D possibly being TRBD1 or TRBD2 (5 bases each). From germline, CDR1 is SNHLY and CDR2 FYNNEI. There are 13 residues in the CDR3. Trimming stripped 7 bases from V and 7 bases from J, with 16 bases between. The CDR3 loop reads CASILGVSGTQYF. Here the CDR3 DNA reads TGTGCCAGCATCCTGGGGGTTAGTGGGACCCAGTACTTC.

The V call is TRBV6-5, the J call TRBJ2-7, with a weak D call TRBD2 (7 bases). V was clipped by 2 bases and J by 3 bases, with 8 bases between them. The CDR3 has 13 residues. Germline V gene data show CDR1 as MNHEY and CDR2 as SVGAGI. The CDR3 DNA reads TGTGCCAGCAGTTACAGGGGGGGCTACGAGCAGTACTTC. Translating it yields CASSYRGGYEQYF.

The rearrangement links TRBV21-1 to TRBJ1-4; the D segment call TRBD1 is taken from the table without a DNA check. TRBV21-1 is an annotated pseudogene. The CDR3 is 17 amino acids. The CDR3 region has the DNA TGTGCCAGCAGCAATTACCGTGACAGGGGCTTTAATGAAAAACTGTTTTTT. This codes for CASSNYRDRGFNEKLFF.

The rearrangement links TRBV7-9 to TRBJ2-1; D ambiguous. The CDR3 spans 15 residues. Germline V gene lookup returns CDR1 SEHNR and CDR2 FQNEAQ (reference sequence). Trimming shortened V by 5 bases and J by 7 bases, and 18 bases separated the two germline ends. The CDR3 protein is CASSAPGLPFNEQFF. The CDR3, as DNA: TGTGCCAGCAGCGCCCCGGGTCTCCCCTTTAATGAGCAGTTCTTC.

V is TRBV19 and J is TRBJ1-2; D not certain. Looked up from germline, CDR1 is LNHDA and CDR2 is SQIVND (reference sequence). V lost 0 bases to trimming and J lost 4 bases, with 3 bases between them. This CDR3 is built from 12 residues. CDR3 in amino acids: CASSIEGYGYTF. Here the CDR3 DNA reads TGTGCCAGTAGTATAGAGGGCTATGGCTACACCTTC.

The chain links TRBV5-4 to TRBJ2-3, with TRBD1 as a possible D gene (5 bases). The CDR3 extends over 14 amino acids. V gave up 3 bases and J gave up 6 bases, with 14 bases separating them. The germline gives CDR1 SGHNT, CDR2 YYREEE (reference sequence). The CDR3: CASSSTAGSDTQYF. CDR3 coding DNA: TGTGCCAGCAGCTCCACCGCAGGGTCCGATACGCAGTATTTT.

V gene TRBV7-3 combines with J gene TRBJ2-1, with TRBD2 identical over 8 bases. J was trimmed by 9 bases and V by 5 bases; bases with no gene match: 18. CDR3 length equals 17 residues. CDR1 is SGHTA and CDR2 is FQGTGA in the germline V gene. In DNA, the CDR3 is TGTGCCAGCAGCCCCCTGAGCAGCGGGAGCGTGGGGGGTGAGCAGTTCTTC. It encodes CASSPLSSGSVGGEQFF. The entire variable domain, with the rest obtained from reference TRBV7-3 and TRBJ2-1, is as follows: GAGVSQTPSNKVTEKGKYVELRCDPISGHTALYWYRQSLGQGPEFLIYFQGTGAADDSGLPNDRFFAVRPEGSVSTLKIQRTERGDSAVYLCASSPLSSGSVGGEQFFGPGTRLTVL.

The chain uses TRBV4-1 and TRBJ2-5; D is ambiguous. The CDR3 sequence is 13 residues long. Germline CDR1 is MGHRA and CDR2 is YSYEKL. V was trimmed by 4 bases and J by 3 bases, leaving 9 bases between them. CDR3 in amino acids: CASSLVVKETQYF. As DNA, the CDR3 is TGCGCCAGCAGCCTCGTCGTTAAAGAGACCCAGTACTTC.

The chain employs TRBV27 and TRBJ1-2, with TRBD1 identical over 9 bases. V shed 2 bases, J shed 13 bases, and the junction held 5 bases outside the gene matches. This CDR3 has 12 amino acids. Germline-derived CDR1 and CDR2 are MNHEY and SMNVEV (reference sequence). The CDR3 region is CASSLGTGSLTF. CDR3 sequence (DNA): TGTGCCAGCAGTTTAGGGACAGGGAGCCTCACCTTC.

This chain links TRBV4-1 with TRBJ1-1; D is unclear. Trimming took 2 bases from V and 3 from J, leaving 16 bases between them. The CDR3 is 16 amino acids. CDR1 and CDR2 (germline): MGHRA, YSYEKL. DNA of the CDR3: TGCGCCAGCAGCCAATATGCCCTAACTCTTCACACTGAAGCTTTCTTT. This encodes CASSQYALTLHTEAFF.